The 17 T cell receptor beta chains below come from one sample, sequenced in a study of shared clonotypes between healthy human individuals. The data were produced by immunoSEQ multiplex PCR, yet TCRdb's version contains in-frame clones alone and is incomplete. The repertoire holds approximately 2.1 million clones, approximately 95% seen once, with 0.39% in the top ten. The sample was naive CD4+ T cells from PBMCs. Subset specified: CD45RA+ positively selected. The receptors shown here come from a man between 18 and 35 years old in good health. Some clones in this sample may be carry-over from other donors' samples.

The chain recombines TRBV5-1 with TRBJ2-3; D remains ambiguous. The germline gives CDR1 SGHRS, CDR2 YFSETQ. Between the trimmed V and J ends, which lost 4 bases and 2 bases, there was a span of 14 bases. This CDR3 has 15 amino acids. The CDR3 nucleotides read TGCGCCAGCAGCCCGGACGGCGGATCCACAGATACGCAGTATTTT. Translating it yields CASSPDGGSTDTQYF.

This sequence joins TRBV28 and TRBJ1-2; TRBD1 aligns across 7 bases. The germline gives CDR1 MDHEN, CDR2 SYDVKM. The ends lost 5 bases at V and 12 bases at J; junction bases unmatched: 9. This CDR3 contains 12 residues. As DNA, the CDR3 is TGTGCCAGCAGTCTAGGGACAGCCATTCACACCTTC. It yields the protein CASSLGTAIHTF.

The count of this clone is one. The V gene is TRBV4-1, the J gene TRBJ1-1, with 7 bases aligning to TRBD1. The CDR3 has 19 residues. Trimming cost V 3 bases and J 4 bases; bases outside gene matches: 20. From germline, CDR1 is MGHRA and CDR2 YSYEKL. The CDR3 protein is CASSHGAWGQTGFGTEAFF. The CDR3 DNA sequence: TGCGCCAGCAGCCATGGGGCTTGGGGCCAGACAGGGTTCGGCACTGAAGCTTTCTTT.

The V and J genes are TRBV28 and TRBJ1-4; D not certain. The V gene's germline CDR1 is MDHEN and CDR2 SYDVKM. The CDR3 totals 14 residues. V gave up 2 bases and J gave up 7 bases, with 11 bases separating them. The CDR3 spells CASSLHGSAEKLFF. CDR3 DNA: TGTGCCAGCAGTTTACACGGGTCAGCTGAAAAACTGTTTTTT.

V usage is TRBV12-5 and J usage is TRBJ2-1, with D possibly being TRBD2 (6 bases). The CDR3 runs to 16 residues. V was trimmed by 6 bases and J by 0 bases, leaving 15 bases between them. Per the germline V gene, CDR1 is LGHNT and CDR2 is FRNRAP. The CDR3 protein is CASGQRIGSSYNEQFF. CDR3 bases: TGTGCTAGTGGCCAGAGAATCGGGAGCTCCTACAATGAGCAGTTCTTC. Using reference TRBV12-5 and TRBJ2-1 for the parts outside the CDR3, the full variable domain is DARVTQTPRHKVTEMGQEVTMRCQPILGHNTVFWYRQTMMQGLELLAYFRNRAPLDDSGMPKDRFSAEMPDATLATLKIQPSEPRDSAVYFCASGQRIGSSYNEQFFGPGTRLTVL.

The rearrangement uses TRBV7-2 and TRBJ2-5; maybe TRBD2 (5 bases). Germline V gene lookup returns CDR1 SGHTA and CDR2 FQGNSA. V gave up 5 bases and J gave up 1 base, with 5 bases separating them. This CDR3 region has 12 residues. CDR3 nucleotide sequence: TGTGCCAGCAGCCGGGGCCAAGAGACCCAGTACTTC. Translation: CASSRGQETQYF.

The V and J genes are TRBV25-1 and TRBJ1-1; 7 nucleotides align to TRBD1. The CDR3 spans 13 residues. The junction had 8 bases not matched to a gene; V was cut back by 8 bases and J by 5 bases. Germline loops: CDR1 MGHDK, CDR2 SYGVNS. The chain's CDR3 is CASSKGARTEAFF. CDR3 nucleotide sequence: TGTGCCAGCTCGAAGGGGGCGCGGACTGAAGCTTTCTTT.

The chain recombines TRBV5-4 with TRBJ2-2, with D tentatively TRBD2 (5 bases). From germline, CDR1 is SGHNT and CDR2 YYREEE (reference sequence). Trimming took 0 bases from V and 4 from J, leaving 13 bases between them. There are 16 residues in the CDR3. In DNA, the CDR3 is TGTGCCAGCAGCTTGGCGGGAAGTCGTAGCACCGGGGAGCTGTTTTTT. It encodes CASSLAGSRSTGELFF.

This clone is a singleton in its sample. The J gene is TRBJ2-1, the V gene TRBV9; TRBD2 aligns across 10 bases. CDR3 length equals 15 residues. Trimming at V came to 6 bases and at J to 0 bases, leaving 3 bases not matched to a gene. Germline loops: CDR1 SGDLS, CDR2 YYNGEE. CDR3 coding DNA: TGTGCCAGCAACCCTAGCGGGAGCTCCTACAATGAGCAGTTCTTC. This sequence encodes CASNPSGSSYNEQFF.

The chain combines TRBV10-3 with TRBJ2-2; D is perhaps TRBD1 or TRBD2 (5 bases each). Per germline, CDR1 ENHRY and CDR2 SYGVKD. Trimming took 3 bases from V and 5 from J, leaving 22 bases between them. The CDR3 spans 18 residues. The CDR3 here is CAISEMGVLSLGTGELFF. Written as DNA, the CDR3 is TGTGCCATCAGTGAAATGGGGGTTCTGAGCCTAGGGACCGGGGAGCTGTTTTTT.

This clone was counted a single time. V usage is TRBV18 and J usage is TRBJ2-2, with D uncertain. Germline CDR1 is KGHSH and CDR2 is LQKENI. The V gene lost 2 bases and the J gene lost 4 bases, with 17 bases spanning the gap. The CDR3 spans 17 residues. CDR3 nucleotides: TGTGCCAGCTCACCAGTTCAAATAAGCCTTCGCACCGGGGAGCTGTTTTTT. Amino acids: CASSPVQISLRTGELFF.

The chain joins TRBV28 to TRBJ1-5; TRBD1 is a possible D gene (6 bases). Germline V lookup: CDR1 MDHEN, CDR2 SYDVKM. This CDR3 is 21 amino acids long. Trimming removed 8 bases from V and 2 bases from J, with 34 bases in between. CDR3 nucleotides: TGTGCCAGCGTATGGGCGGGGGGCGCCTTTCTTGGTCTTTTTGGCAATCAGCCCCAGCATTTT. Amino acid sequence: CASVWAGGAFLGLFGNQPQHF. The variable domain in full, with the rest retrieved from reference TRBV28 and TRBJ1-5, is DVKVTQSSRYLVKRTGEKVFLECVQDMDHENMFWYRQDPGLGLRLIYFSYDVKMKEKGDIPEGYSVSREKKERFSLILESASTNQTSMYLCASVWAGGAFLGLFGNQPQHFGDGTRLSIL.

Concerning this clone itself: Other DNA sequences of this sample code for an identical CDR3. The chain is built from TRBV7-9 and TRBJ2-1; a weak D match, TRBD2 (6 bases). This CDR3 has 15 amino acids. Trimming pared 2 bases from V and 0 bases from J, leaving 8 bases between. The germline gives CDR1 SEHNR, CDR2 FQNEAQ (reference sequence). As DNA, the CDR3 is TGTGCCAGCAGCTTATCCGGGAGCTCCTACAATGAGCAGTTCTTC. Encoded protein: CASSLSGSSYNEQFF.

The CDR3 is CASSPPVNTEAFF. The CDR3 region has the DNA TGTGCCAGCAGCCCACCAGTGAACACTGAAGCTTTCTTT. V and J are TRBV7-8 and TRBJ1-1; D not certain. Trimming removed 5 bases from V and 0 bases from J, with 7 bases in between. Germline loops: CDR1 SGHVS, CDR2 FQNEAQ. The CDR3 is 13 amino acids. Variable domain in full (rest from reference TRBV7-8 and TRBJ1-1): GAGVSQSPRYKVAKRGQDVALRCDPISGHVSLFWYQQALGQGPEFLTYFQNEAQLDKSGLPSDRFFAERPEGSVSTLKIQRTQQEDSAVYLCASSPPVNTEAFFGQGTRLTVV.

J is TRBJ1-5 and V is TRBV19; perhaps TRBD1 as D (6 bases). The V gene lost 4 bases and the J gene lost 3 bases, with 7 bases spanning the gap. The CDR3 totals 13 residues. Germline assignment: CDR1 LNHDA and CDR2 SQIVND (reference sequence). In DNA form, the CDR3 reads TGTGCCAGTAGTAGGGACATCAATCAGCCCCAGCATTTT. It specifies CASSRDINQPQHF.

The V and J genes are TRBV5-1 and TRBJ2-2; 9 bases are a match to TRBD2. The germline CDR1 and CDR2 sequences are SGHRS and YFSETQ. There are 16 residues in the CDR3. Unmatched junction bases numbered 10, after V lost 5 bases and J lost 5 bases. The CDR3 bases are TGCGCCAGCAGTTACATAGCGGGAGCGGGAACCGGGGAGCTGTTTTTT. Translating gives CASSYIAGAGTGELFF.

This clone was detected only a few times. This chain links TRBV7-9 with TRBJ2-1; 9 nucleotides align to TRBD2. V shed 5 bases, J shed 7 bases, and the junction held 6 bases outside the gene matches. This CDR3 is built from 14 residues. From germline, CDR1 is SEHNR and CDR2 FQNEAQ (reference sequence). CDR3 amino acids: CASSGSGRSNEQFF. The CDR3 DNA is TGTGCCAGCAGCGGGAGCGGGAGGAGTAATGAGCAGTTCTTC.